Below, 26 T cell receptor beta chains from the same sample are listed, as sequenced in a study of cytomegalovirus exposure and HLA in healthy donors. This PCR relied on a set of 60 Vbeta primers and 13 Jbeta primers. Using immunoSEQ multiplex PCR, the repertoire was profiled, and TCRdb retains in-frame clones only, with some absent. The table shows around 170,000 clones, with 81% occurring only once. Sequenced sample: PBMCs. These receptors were obtained from a man between 45 and 60 years old in good health and CMV-seronegative.

The J gene is TRBJ1-6, the V gene TRBV11-2; D call uncertain. V was clipped by 3 bases and J by 6 bases, with 3 bases between them. This CDR3 spans 12 amino acids. CDR1 SGHAT and CDR2 FQNNGV come from the germline V gene. DNA of the CDR3: TGTGCCAGCAGCTTCTCTAATTCACCCCTCCACTTT. Amino acids: CASSFSNSPLHF.

V and J are TRBV9 and TRBJ1-1; 9 positions agree with TRBD1. V shed 2 bases and J 3 bases; nucleotides not matched to a gene: 2. CDR1 and CDR2 from the germline V gene are SGDLS and YYNGEE. The CDR3 loop spans 14 amino acids. CDR3 residues: CASSVDRGDTEAFF. In DNA form, the CDR3 reads TGTGCCAGCAGCGTGGACAGGGGCGACACTGAAGCTTTCTTT.

This clone was found a few times. This chain connects TRBV5-8 to TRBJ1-2; no definite D call. CDR1 and CDR2 from the germline V gene are SGHTS and YDEGEE. The V gene lost 4 bases and the J gene lost 8 bases, with 15 bases spanning the gap. This CDR3 is built from 13 residues. DNA of the CDR3: TGTGCCAGCAGCCCGGAGGGTTGGATCGGCTACACCTTC. Its translation: CASSPEGWIGYTF.

This sequence joins TRBV10-1 and TRBJ2-4, with 12 bases identical to TRBD2. CDR1 and CDR2 (germline): WNHNN, SYGVQD (reference sequence). J lost 1 base, V lost 6 bases, and 1 base had no gene match. CDR3 length equals 15 residues. CDR3 in amino acids: CASSTSGGAKNIQYF. The CDR3 nucleotides are TGCGCCAGCAGCACTAGCGGGGGGGCCAAAAACATTCAGTACTTC.

The chain couples TRBV5-1 to TRBJ2-3; D may be TRBD2 (6 bases). Trimming left V 3 bases short and J 1 base short, with 15 bases between. The CDR3 runs 16 residues. Germline V gives CDR1 SGHRS, CDR2 YFSETQ. CDR3 nucleotides: TGCGCCAGCAGCTGGGGGGTTCCCGGGGGCACAGATACGCAGTATTTT. This gives the protein CASSWGVPGGTDTQYF.

V and J are TRBV15 and TRBJ2-7; perhaps TRBD2 as D (6 bases). CDR3 length: 16 amino acids. V was cut by 5 bases and J by 2 bases, with 19 bases left in between. Germline CDR1 reads LNHNV; CDR2 reads YYDKDF (reference sequence). Written as DNA, the CDR3 is TGTGCCACCAGCTCCCCTTTGCGGGGATCCACCTACGAGCAGTACTTC. It codes for CATSSPLRGSTYEQYF.

A word on this clone: One end of the junction fails to match germline, which may point to a read error. The chain recombines TRBV6-5 with TRBJ2-5; D is unclear. The CDR3 runs to 14 residues. The germline V gene has CDR1 MNHEY and CDR2 SVGAGI. CDR3 nucleotides: TGTGCCAGCAGTTACTCGGAGTTCCTAGAGGCCCAGTACTTC. Translating it yields CASSYSEFLEAQYF.

V is TRBV6-5 and J is TRBJ2-7; a weak D match, TRBD1 (6 bases). This CDR3 comprises 11 residues. Trimming stripped 6 bases from V and 4 bases from J, with 7 bases between. Germline lookup yields CDR1 MNHEY and CDR2 SVGAGI. The CDR3 DNA is TGTGCCAGCAGGGGACATTACGAGCAGTACTTC. The encoded protein is CASRGHYEQYF.

The CDR3 loop reads CASSYEQGIYNEQFF. For the CDR3, the DNA is TGTGCCAGCAGTTATGAGCAGGGGATTTACAATGAGCAGTTCTTC. V usage is TRBV6-5 and J usage is TRBJ2-1; tentatively, D is TRBD1 (6 bases). Germline CDR1 and CDR2: MNHEY and SVGAGI. There are 15 residues in the CDR3. The V end was cut by 3 bases, the J end by 4 bases, with 13 bases between.

The genes are TRBV9 and TRBJ2-1, with D maybe TRBD2 (5 bases). The CDR3 consists of 13 residues. From germline, CDR1 is SGDLS and CDR2 YYNGEE. The germline V and J ends were trimmed by 3 bases and 5 bases, with 9 bases remaining between them. The CDR3 loop is CASSGGGDNEQFF. The CDR3 nucleotides are TGTGCCAGCAGCGGAGGAGGAGACAATGAGCAGTTCTTC.

The V gene is TRBV27, the J gene TRBJ2-3; D might be TRBD1 (6 bases). The germline gives CDR1 MNHEY, CDR2 SMNVEV (reference sequence). This CDR3 region has 14 residues. Deletions cut 5 bases from V and 2 bases from J, with 11 bases between. The DNA of the CDR3 is TGTGCCAGCAGTCCAGGGGATTTCACAGATACGCAGTATTTT. Protein sequence: CASSPGDFTDTQYF.

J is TRBJ2-5 and V is TRBV10-3; 9 bases are shared with TRBD2. Germline lookup yields CDR1 ENHRY and CDR2 SYGVKD. This CDR3 contains 16 residues. V shed 2 bases and J 1 base; nucleotides not matched to a gene: 5. CDR3 coding DNA: TGTGCCATCAGTGAGCCGGGACTAGCCCTCCAAGAGACCCAGTACTTC. This encodes CAISEPGLALQETQYF.

The chain recombines TRBV5-4 with TRBJ2-2; D is possibly TRBD1 (6 bases). The CDR3 is 14 amino acids. CDR1 SGHNT and CDR2 YYREEE come from the germline V gene (reference sequence). With 3 bases removed from V and 7 bases from J, the gap between germline ends came to 13 bases. The CDR3 reads CASSYNRDGGELFF. DNA of the CDR3: TGTGCCAGCAGCTACAACAGGGATGGCGGGGAGCTGTTTTTT. Together with reference TRBV5-4 and TRBJ2-2, the CDR3 gives the full variable domain: ETGVTQSPTHLIKTRGQQVTLRCSSQSGHNTVSWYQQALGQGPQFIFQYYREEENGRGNFPPRFSGLQFPNYSSELNVNALELDDSALYLCASSYNRDGGELFFGEGSRLTVL.

A word on this clone: A junction boundary mismatches the germline segment, possibly from a read error. V and J are TRBV7-2 and TRBJ2-2; the D gene is possibly TRBD2 (6 bases). Germline lookup yields CDR1 SGHTA and CDR2 FQGNSA. This CDR3 is 16 amino acids long. CDR3 sequence: CASSFQIVPNTGGLFF. As DNA, the CDR3 is TGTGCCAGCAGCTTTCAGATAGTACCGAACACCGGGGGGCTGTTTTTT.

The chain recombines TRBV5-1 with TRBJ2-1, with 10 nucleotides matching TRBD1. CDR1 SGHRS and CDR2 YFSETQ come from the germline V gene. The junction had 7 bases not matched to a gene; V was cut back by 6 bases and J by 7 bases. The CDR3 consists of 14 residues. CDR3 loop: CASKRQGAVNEQFF. The CDR3 coding sequence is TGCGCCAGCAAGAGACAGGGGGCAGTAAATGAGCAGTTCTTC.

V usage is TRBV13 and J usage is TRBJ1-1, with 10 bases aligning to TRBD1. Per germline, CDR1 PRHDT and CDR2 FYEKMQ (reference sequence). Unmatched junction bases numbered 0, after V lost 4 bases and J lost 1 base. CDR3 length: 14 amino acids. The CDR3 DNA follows: TGTGCCAGCAGCTGGGACAGGGGGAACACTGAAGCTTTCTTT. This gives the protein CASSWDRGNTEAFF.

The chain recombines TRBV7-3 with TRBJ2-7; weak D call: TRBD2 (5 bases). V was trimmed by 3 bases and J by 2 bases, leaving 8 bases between them. The CDR3 is made up of 13 amino acids. Per the germline V gene, CDR1 is SGHTA and CDR2 is FQGTGA. Written as DNA, the CDR3 is TGTGCCAGCAGCTTGGACGGGACCTACGAGCAGTACTTC. Translating gives CASSLDGTYEQYF.

This clone was observed a few times. DNA of the CDR3: TGTGCCGCGCGGGGCAATCCCTACGAGCAGTACTTC. It yields the protein CAARGNPYEQYF. This sequence joins TRBV6-1 and TRBJ2-7, with D maybe TRBD2 (6 bases). CDR3 length equals 12 residues. Deletions cut 11 bases from V and 2 bases from J, with 13 bases between. Germline values: CDR1 MNHNS, CDR2 SASEGT.

This clone was picked up a small number of times. This chain links TRBV30 with TRBJ2-7; the D gene is possibly TRBD2 (6 bases). V lost 8 bases, J lost 5 bases, and 13 bases lay in between. This CDR3 spans 11 amino acids. Germline assignment: CDR1 GTSNPN and CDR2 SVGIG (reference sequence). The CDR3 bases are TGTGCCGGCGGGGAGCTCCACGAGCAGTACTTC. It specifies CAGGELHEQYF.

This clone was detected only once. The chain uses TRBV25-1 and TRBJ2-6; 7 bases match TRBD2. The germline CDR1 and CDR2 sequences are MGHDK and SYGVNS. V lost 2 bases and J lost 0; bases outside the gene matches: 7. The CDR3 extends over 18 amino acids. The DNA for the CDR3 is TGTGCCAGCAGTGAAAGGGGAGGGCAGAACTCTGGGGCCAACGTCCTGACTTTC. This encodes CASSERGGQNSGANVLTF.

This clone was counted a few times. The chain has TRBV30 and TRBJ1-2; 7 bases agree with TRBD1. The V and J ends lost 3 bases and 8 bases, in that order; junction bases with no gene match: 9. Germline lookup yields CDR1 GTSNPN and CDR2 SVGIG (reference sequence). The CDR3 has 13 amino acids. CDR3 sequence: CAWRRQGFVGYTF. CDR3 bases: TGTGCCTGGAGAAGACAGGGCTTTGTGGGCTACACCTTC.

This clone was detected only a few times. The CDR3 region has the DNA TGTGCCAGCAGCCGGACAGGCCCCTACGAGCAGTACTTC. It specifies CASSRTGPYEQYF. The chain combines TRBV27 with TRBJ2-7, with 7 nucleotides matching TRBD1. Trimming removed 6 bases from V and 2 bases from J; junction bases left unmatched: 4. This CDR3 spans 13 amino acids. Germline values: CDR1 MNHEY, CDR2 SMNVEV (reference sequence).

The chain carries TRBV5-6 and TRBJ2-2; TRBD2 agrees at 11 bases. Unmatched junction bases numbered 4, after V lost 2 bases and J lost 4 bases. Germline values: CDR1 SGHDT, CDR2 YYEEEE. The CDR3 length is 16 residues. The CDR3 loop is CASSFASGGPTGELFF. CDR3 DNA: TGTGCCAGCAGCTTTGCTAGCGGGGGGCCCACCGGGGAGCTGTTTTTT. Variable domain in full (rest from reference TRBV5-6 and TRBJ2-2): DAGVTQSPTHLIKTRGQQVTLRCSPKSGHDTVSWYQQALGQGPQFIFQYYEEEERQRGNFPDRFSGHQFPNYSSELNVNALLLGDSALYLCASSFASGGPTGELFFGEGSRLTVL.

V gene TRBV11-1 combines with J gene TRBJ1-1, with a tentative D call TRBD1 (5 bases). Deletions cut 5 bases from V and 6 bases from J, with 16 bases between. Looked up from germline, CDR1 is SGHAT and CDR2 is FQDESV (reference sequence). The CDR3 extends over 14 amino acids. The CDR3 reads CASSPFGGSAEAFF. CDR3 in DNA: TGTGCCAGCAGCCCATTCGGGGGTTCTGCTGAAGCTTTCTTT.

This clone was observed a few times. The chain combines TRBV7-2 with TRBJ1-3; unclear D gene. The V end lost 1 base, the J end lost 2 bases, and 9 bases lay between the germline ends. The CDR3 is 15 residues long. From germline, CDR1 is SGHTA and CDR2 FQGNSA. In DNA form, the CDR3 reads TGTGCCAGCAGCTTAGTAACCGGGGCTGGAAACACCATATATTTT. Protein product: CASSLVTGAGNTIYF.

DNA of the CDR3: TGCGCCAGCAGCAGGGACAGGAACACCGGGGAGCTGTTTTTT. This encodes CASSRDRNTGELFF. The chain joins TRBV4-3 to TRBJ2-2, with TRBD1 matching over 7 bases. This CDR3 is built from 14 residues. The V gene end was trimmed by 5 bases and the J gene end by 1 base; junction bases not matched to a gene: 1. The germline V gene has CDR1 LGHNA and CDR2 YSLEER.